This T cell receptor (beta chain) was retrieved from a study of blood T cell repertoires in COVID-19 (dated by TCRdb to about 2020). Context from the whole study: The collaborator samples originated in the United States, Italy and Spain and spanned the acute and convalescent phases of COVID-19. The repertoires were released in a freely available public database meant as a resource for research on the immune response to SARS-CoV-2. Deeply sampled blood TCRbeta repertoires from subjects exposed to, actively infected with, or recovered from COVID-19 were included in the dataset. Where available, HLA class I and class II types were taken from metadata supplied by the sample provider and were not determined by assay-based typing. The prospective study material was composed of cDNA or gDNA derived from T cells, B-cell-depleted T cells, or PBMCs. A de-identified subject ID, COVID-19 status, age in years and sex were almost always included in the sample metadata. Samples came from the ongoing ImmuneRACE study (first 160 participants) plus 1,254 subjects from 6 global collaborators. Points the paper makes about the study in general: How much clinical and demographic metadata was included differed by source and by participant, and the metadata was provided uncurated.

In regard to this clone: Its antigen is still unknown. No base-level quality is on record; no much larger clone is a single base apart.

TCRbeta CDR3 regions were amplified from genomic DNA by means of the immunoSEQ Assay, a bias-controlled multiplex PCR. In the paper's pipeline: The number of nucleated cells in each sample was estimated from the amplification of reference gene primers within the assay. To quantify the absolute abundance of each unique TCRbeta CDR3 rearrangement, sequence reads were collapsed and filtered. For each sample, productive Simpson clonality was calculated as the square root of Simpson's diversity index over productive rearrangements. This immuneACCESS table, as held by TCRdb, lists in-frame sequences with V and J called but not all clones. Of the missing ones, under half trace to an unresolved V gene in checked studies; the others have no known cause. V and J calls and clone size are given by that table; D and trimming were obtained from the DNA. This sample is represented by 430,000 or so clones; more than 75% of them were singletons. The top ten clonotypes cover about 2% of the sample.

Enrolling through a virtual design, the prospective study's participants ranged in age from roughly 18 to 90 years and lived across some 22 United States geographic areas. In the prospective study, participants were assigned to cohorts based on the clinical history participants reported in a screening survey and a study questionnaire. For ImmuneRACE Cohort 3, a participant was defined as recovered based on two consecutive negative NP/OP PCR tests, clearance by a healthcare professional, or resolution of symptoms. In the prospective study, whole blood, serum and a nasopharyngeal or oropharyngeal swab were collected from each participant by mobile phlebotomists. Prospective study participants could optionally give additional blood draws and questionnaires over an approximately two-month period. Prospective study blood samples were shipped either frozen or at room temperature before DNA extraction.

Including the terminal cysteine and phenylalanine, the CDR3 comprises 14 residues. CDR3 DNA only is kept here, 42 bases in frame from base 1. Germline trimming: 2 bases from V, 5 bases from J; junction bases outside gene matches: 5. CDR1 and CDR2 were assigned from the germline V gene (reference sequence) as SGHKS and YYEKEE. The origin of this receptor is a woman aged 40 to 50 who had recovered from COVID-19. Sequenced sample: PBMCs or T cells enriched from blood (not recorded which). The rearranged segments are TRBV5-5 and TRBJ2-5; 8 bases in the junction line up with TRBD2. The base sequence is TGTGCCAGCAGCTTAGGGACTAGTTCTGAGACCCAGTACTTC. Its protein reads: CASSLGTSSETQYF. When the CDR3 is completed using the reference TRBV5-5 and TRBJ2-5 genes on either side, the full variable domain is DAGVTQSPTHLIKTRGQQVTLRCSPISGHKSVSWYQQVLGQGPQFIFQYYEKEERGRGNFPDRFSARQFPNYSSELNVNALLLGDSALYLCASSLGTSSETQYFGPGTRLLVL.